This TCR beta chain was observed in a study of cytomegalovirus exposure and HLA in healthy donors. Study-level points and caveats: The authors judged a highly shared variant cluster likely a sequencing artifact.

The V gene end was trimmed by 5 bases and the J gene end by 4 bases; junction bases not matched to a gene: 10. The CDR3 contains 15 residues. Germline V gene sequence: CDR1 SGHVS, CDR2 FNYEAQ. With respect to this clone: The antigen is undetermined.

13 Jbeta primers and 60 Vbeta primers were used for the PCR. The method was immunoSEQ multiplex PCR; TCRdb's version includes in-frame clones alone and lacks a portion of them. The top ten clones hold 1.5% to 2.5% of a sample with more than 140,000 clones, approximately 82% of them seen once. This chain connects TRBV7-6 to TRBJ2-5; 7 bases fit TRBD1. This receptor was obtained from a woman aged 35 to 49 in good health and CMV-seronegative. Sample: PBMCs. This CDR3 is CASSPLTGLGETQYF. The CDR3, as DNA: TGTGCCAGCAGCCCTCTGACAGGGTTGGGAGAGACCCAGTACTTC.